This T cell receptor (beta chain) was recorded in a study of OX40 agonist ivuxolimab in advanced cancers. Study-level background: Dose-escalation subjects each had hepatocellular carcinoma, melanoma, renal cell or head and neck cancer. Prior anti-PD-1, anti-PD-L1 or anti-CTLA-4 therapy was allowed; approximately 40% had some.

Germline V gives CDR1 KGHSH, CDR2 LQKENI. This CDR3 contains 14 residues. V was cut by 4 bases and J by 3 bases, with 12 bases left in between. TCRdb's copy holds only in-frame clones and misses some; the assay was immunoSEQ multiplex PCR. The table lists approximately 48,000 clones, about 77% of them singletons. The material sequenced was CD4+ or CD8+ T cells sorted from blood, taken in a trial of the OX40 agonist ivuxolimab. The V call is TRBV18, the J call TRBJ2-5; D ambiguous. This TCR was sampled from an adult with an advanced solid tumor such as melanoma, head and neck, liver or kidney cancer. The CDR3 DNA reads TGTGCCAGCTCACGATTGAGTGGTAAAGAGACCCAGTACTTC. Amino acid sequence: CASSRLSGKETQYF.